The TCR beta chain described here comes from a study of cytotoxic CD8 clonotypes in ibrutinib-treated CLL. Remarks on this clone: What it binds is not known.

General study results and limits: Clonality went up at the time of ibrutinib response, stayed stable in sustained remission, and later dropped back toward its baseline level at progression.

Libraries were prepared by immunoSEQ multiplex PCR; TCRdb keeps only in-frame clonotypes and omits some of them. The sample comprises tens of thousands of clones, 55% to 75% of which are singletons, and approximately 50% rests with the top ten. Material: PBMCs, obtained after 24 months of ibrutinib treatment. The sequence was collected from a human donor with chronic lymphocytic leukemia.

CDR3 in amino acids: CASSLGDGRGNQPQHF. The CDR3, as DNA: TGTGCCAGCAGCTTAGGCGATGGCAGGGGTAATCAGCCCCAGCATTTT. The chain recombines TRBV7-4 with TRBJ1-5, with D perhaps TRBD1 (6 bases). Germline values: CDR1 SGHVT, CDR2 SQSDAQ. Trimming pared 1 base from V and 4 bases from J, leaving 14 bases between. The CDR3 length is 16 residues.